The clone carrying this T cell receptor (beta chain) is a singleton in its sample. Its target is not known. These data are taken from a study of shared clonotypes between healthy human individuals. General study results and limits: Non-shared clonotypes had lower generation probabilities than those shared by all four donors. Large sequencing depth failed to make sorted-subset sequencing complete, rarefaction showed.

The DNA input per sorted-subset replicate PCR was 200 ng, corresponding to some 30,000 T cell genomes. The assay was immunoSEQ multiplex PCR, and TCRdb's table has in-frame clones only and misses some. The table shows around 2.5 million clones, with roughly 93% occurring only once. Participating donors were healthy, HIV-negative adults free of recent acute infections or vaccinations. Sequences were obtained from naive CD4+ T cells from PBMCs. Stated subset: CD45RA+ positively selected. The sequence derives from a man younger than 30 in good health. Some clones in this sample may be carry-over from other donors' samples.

The CDR3 sequence: CASTPLRNTGELFF. The CDR3 coding sequence is TGTGCCAGCACCCCATTAAGAAACACCGGGGAGCTGTTTTTT. This chain links TRBV28 with TRBJ2-2; D gene unclear. The CDR3 totals 14 residues. Per germline, CDR1 MDHEN and CDR2 SYDVKM. With 7 bases removed from V and 2 bases from J, the gap between germline ends came to 11 bases.